Listed here are 3 T cell receptor beta chains from one sample, sequenced in a study of T cells expressing NK-cell markers. TCRdb derives one entry per CDR3 protein from the 5' RACE reads, leaving out DNA. Its listing shows roughly 180,000 distinct CDR3 sequences. The sample comprised blood T cells: a sorted CD56 or NKG2C T cell subset, CD4+ or CD8+ T cells, or bulk PBMC T cells (not recorded which). The receptors were sampled from a woman between 18 and 75 years old in good health.

The genes are TRBV6-1 and TRBJ2-5; absent DNA, TCRdb's TRBD1 call cannot be checked. Germline V gene data show CDR1 as MNHNS and CDR2 as SASEGT. The length of the CDR3 is 14 residues. The CDR3 here is CASSEPGGLETQYF.

This rearrangement joins TRBV29-1 to TRBJ2-5; checking the TCRdb D call of TRBD1 is not possible without DNA. The CDR3 consists of 13 residues. The germline gives CDR1 SQVTM, CDR2 ANQGSEA. CDR3 region: CSASGVVKETQYF.

The V gene is TRBV21-1, the J gene TRBJ2-5; TCRdb gives TRBD1 as the D gene, but with no DNA this cannot be confirmed. TRBV21-1 is a documented pseudogene. CDR3 length: 18 residues. CDR3 residues: CASRKLTSTDSPQETQYF.